The sequence of this T cell receptor (beta chain) was determined in a study of T cells in Graves' hyperthyroidism and ophthalmopathy. Overall study findings and caveats: Using 13 V-J features, a model discriminated ophthalmopathy from stable hyperthyroidism. Appearing also in blood were most of the thyroid clonotypes expanded above 0.001. Before onset, ophthalmopathy was predicted by the model a median 6.5 months earlier.

The V end was cut by 5 bases, the J end by 3 bases, with 24 bases between. This CDR3 region has 17 residues. The germline V gene encodes CDR1 DFQATT and CDR2 SNEGSKA (reference sequence). This clonotype was seen a few times. Its antigen is as yet unknown. RNA transcripts served as the template for amplifying TCR beta CDR3 regions. The TCR CDR3 was amplified in a first-round RT-PCR using the HTBI primer set. Via MiXCR, TCRdb re-called the multiplex PCR reads, giving one row per CDR3 protein. The sample has around 350,000 distinct CDR3 sequences, less than 20% seen once. Ahead of any ophthalmopathy symptoms, the blood sample was obtained at the first diagnosis of hyperthyroidism.

The TCR was taken from a woman under 30 with Graves' hyperthyroidism that later progressed to Graves' ophthalmopathy. The rearrangement links TRBV20-1 to TRBJ2-3; possibly TRBD1 for D (6 bases). The sequenced sample consisted of blood. CDR3 bases: TGCAGTGCTGTATGGGACATGGCGTCGAGGCTTACAGATACGCAGTATTTT. This sequence encodes CSAVWDMASRLTDTQYF.